Presented here are 29 T cell receptor beta chains from one specimen sequenced in a study of early T cells in non-severe SARS-CoV-2 infection. TCRdb fed the 5' RACE reads into MiXCR, producing one record per CDR3 protein. The sample lists about 38,000 distinct CDR3 sequences, about 5% occurring once. The sample taken for sequencing was whole blood. The receptor set was obtained from an adult who was a healthcare worker with PCR-confirmed SARS-CoV-2 infection or an uninfected control (not recorded which).

This clonotype has ten or more counts. The chain links TRBV12-3 or TRBV12-4 to TRBJ1-6; unclear D gene. With 8 bases removed from V and 9 bases from J, the gap between germline ends came to 8 bases. The CDR3 totals 11 residues. The CDR3 here is CASGPGSPLHF. In DNA, the CDR3 is TGTGCCAGCGGTCCCGGTTCACCCCTCCACTTT.

This clonotype was seen at least ten times. V usage is TRBV5-4 and J usage is TRBJ2-5; the D is unclear. The length of the CDR3 is 15 residues. The germline V and J ends were trimmed by 0 bases and 1 base, with 10 bases remaining between them. The germline V gene encodes CDR1 SGHNT and CDR2 YYREEE (reference sequence). Written as DNA, the CDR3 is TGTGCCAGCAGCTTGGCCCTCGGCATCCAAGAGACCCAGTACTTC. Its translation: CASSLALGIQETQYF.

At least ten counts were recorded for this clonotype. The rearrangement joins TRBV19 to TRBJ2-2; D is undetermined. The CDR3 contains 17 residues. The germline V gene encodes CDR1 LNHDA and CDR2 SQIVND (reference sequence). Trimming stripped 4 bases from V and 1 base from J, with 16 bases between. CDR3 nucleotides: TGTGCCAGTAGTACAACATACGGGCTTCTGAACACCGGGGAGCTGTTTTTT. It is translated as CASSTTYGLLNTGELFF.

This clonotype was seen repeatedly, ten times or more. CDR3 loop: CASSSTSGGALTQETQYF. DNA for the CDR3: TGTGCCAGCAGCTCCACTAGCGGGGGGGCCCTGACCCAAGAGACCCAGTACTTC. V is TRBV7-6 and J is TRBJ2-5; 13 nucleotides agree with TRBD2. The V segment lost 4 bases and the J segment 1 base; nucleotides outside the gene matches: 9. Per germline, CDR1 SGHVS and CDR2 FNYEAQ. The CDR3 extends over 18 amino acids. The full variable domain, completed using reference TRBV7-6 and TRBJ2-5, is GAGVSQSPRYKVTKRGQDVALRCDPISGHVSLYWYRQALGQGPEFLTYFNYEAQQDKSGLPNDRFSAERPEGSISTLTIQRTEQRDSAMYRCASSSTSGGALTQETQYFGPGTRLLVL.

This clonotype was seen repeatedly, ten times or more. Sequence at one end of the junction differs from germline and may be a read error. The chain is built from TRBV3-1 and TRBJ1-1; 7 bases agree with TRBD1. Germline values: CDR1 LGHDT, CDR2 YNNKEL (reference sequence). The CDR3 contains 14 residues. The DNA for the CDR3 is TGTGCCAGCAGCACAACAGGGGATCGCACTGAAGTTTTCTTT. This gives the protein CASSTTGDRTEVFF. The full variable domain, completed using reference TRBV3-1 and TRBJ1-1, is DTAVSQTPKYLVTQMGNDKSIKCEQNLGHDTMYWYKQDSKKFLKIMFSYNNKELIINETVPNRFSPKSPDKAHLNLHINSLELGDSAVYFCASSTTGDRTEVFFGQGTRLTVV.

This clonotype has a count of ten or more. V usage is TRBV25-1 and J usage is TRBJ2-7, with D perhaps TRBD1 (6 bases). The ends were cut back, 2 bases at V and 2 bases at J, with 13 bases in the middle. Germline V CDR1 and CDR2: MGHDK, SYGVNS. The CDR3 sequence is 15 residues long. The CDR3 DNA sequence: TGTGCCAGCAGTGAAATATCAGGACAGACCTACGAGCAGTACTTC. This gives the protein CASSEISGQTYEQYF.

V and J are TRBV5-1 and TRBJ2-7; a possible D gene is TRBD2 (5 bases). Per germline, CDR1 SGHRS and CDR2 YFSETQ. This CDR3 contains 14 residues. The V end was cut by 5 bases, the J end by 2 bases, with 14 bases between. Here the CDR3 reads CASRPDGEPYEQYF. The CDR3 DNA sequence: TGCGCCAGCAGACCGGACGGGGAACCCTACGAGCAGTACTTC.

This clonotype was counted ten times or more. The chain carries TRBV12-5 and TRBJ2-7, with unresolved D. Germline CDR1 LGHNT, CDR2 FRNRAP. Trimming removed 7 bases from V and 2 bases from J, with 9 bases in between. CDR3 length: 12 amino acids. The CDR3 DNA follows: TGTGCTAGTGCGCGCATTGCCTACGAGCAGTACTTC. Amino acids: CASARIAYEQYF.

This clonotype appeared many times. This chain joins TRBV11-2 and TRBJ2-1, with D perhaps being TRBD1 or TRBD2 (5 bases each). V shed 6 bases and J shed 9 bases, with 21 bases lying between them. The CDR3 contains 15 residues. Germline values: CDR1 SGHAT, CDR2 FQNNGV. The CDR3 nucleotides read TGTGCCAGCAGGACCCCAAGAGGGGTACGGGGTGAGCAGTTCTTC. Translated: CASRTPRGVRGEQFF.

This clonotype was detected many times. This chain uses TRBV5-1 with TRBJ2-5; TRBD2 matches at 8 bases. Looked up from germline, CDR1 is SGHRS and CDR2 is YFSETQ. This CDR3 contains 15 residues. J was trimmed by 1 base and V by 2 bases; bases with no gene match: 4. For the CDR3, the DNA is TGCGCCAGCAGCTTCGCGACTAGCGCCCAAGAGACCCAGTACTTC. It yields the protein CASSFATSAQETQYF.

This clonotype has ten or more counts. This chain connects TRBV6-1 to TRBJ2-3; D unresolved. V was cut by 6 bases and J by 9 bases, with 10 bases left in between. Germline V CDR1 and CDR2: MNHNS, SASEGT. The CDR3 covers 11 residues. The CDR3 region is CASSLSETQYF. The CDR3 region has the DNA TGTGCCAGCAGCCTGTCTGAAACGCAGTATTTT.

The CDR3 DNA reads TGTGCCAGCAGTTTACGGGATTCTGGCGAGCAGTACTTC. Residues: CASSLRDSGEQYF. The genes are TRBV12-3 or TRBV12-4 and TRBJ2-7, with D maybe TRBD2 (5 bases). Trimming removed 2 bases from V and 6 bases from J, with 11 bases in between. The CDR3 length is 13 residues.

Relative to its sample, this clonotype is medium-sized. The V call is TRBV12-3 or TRBV12-4, the J call TRBJ1-2; D is ambiguous. The CDR3 is 12 amino acids. Deletions cut 5 bases from V and 5 bases from J, with 9 bases between. The CDR3 reads CASSQFGYGYTF. CDR3 nucleotides: TGTGCCAGCAGTCAATTCGGTTATGGCTACACCTTC.

The chain is built from TRBV4-2 and TRBJ2-2; D not certain. V shed 1 base and J shed 3 bases, with 12 bases lying between them. CDR3 size: 16 residues. Germline values: CDR1 LGHNA, CDR2 YNFKEQ. CDR3 sequence (DNA): TGTGCCAGCAGCCAAGTTCCCCGCTGGGACACCGGGGAGCTGTTTTTT. Residues: CASSQVPRWDTGELFF.

The sample holds many counts of this clonotype. This chain uses TRBV30 with TRBJ1-5; D uncertain. Germline loops: CDR1 GTSNPN, CDR2 SVGIG (reference sequence). V shed 5 bases and J shed 1 base, with 9 bases lying between them. CDR3 size: 13 residues. CDR3 coding DNA: TGTGCCTGGGGAGGGAACAGCAATCAGCCCCAGCATTTT. Translated, it gives CAWGGNSNQPQHF.

This clonotype has more than one count but fewer than ten. The chain carries TRBV6-4 and TRBJ2-3, with a weak D call TRBD1 (7 bases). The CDR3 spans 15 residues. Germline V gives CDR1 MRHNA, CDR2 SNTAGT. V was trimmed by 5 bases and J by 3 bases, leaving 15 bases between them. The CDR3 region has the DNA TGTGCCAGCAGTTCCCAGGGGGGCCTTACAGATACGCAGTATTTT. This translates into CASSSQGGLTDTQYF.

This clonotype was observed many times. V gene TRBV6-2 or TRBV6-3 combines with J gene TRBJ2-7, with a possible D match to TRBD1 (6 bases). Germline V CDR1 and CDR2: MNHEY, SVGEGT. V was clipped by 3 bases and J by 0 bases, with 12 bases between them. CDR3 length: 15 amino acids. The CDR3, as DNA: TGTGCCAGCAGTTATAAAGGGGGAAGCTCCTACGAGCAGTACTTC. It is translated as CASSYKGGSSYEQYF.

This sequence joins TRBV11-2 and TRBJ2-3, with TRBD1 as a possible D gene (5 bases). Germline V CDR1 and CDR2: SGHAT, FQNNGV. The CDR3 extends over 15 amino acids. V lost 0 bases and J 4 bases, leaving 11 bases between the germline ends. The CDR3 DNA reads as TGTGCCAGCAGCTTAGATCAGGGTAGCTCAGATACGCAGTATTTT. It translates to CASSLDQGSSDTQYF.

This clonotype was detected ten times or more. V gene TRBV7-2 combines with J gene TRBJ2-1; unclear D gene. Germline CDR1 is SGHTA and CDR2 is FQGNSA. V was clipped by 2 bases and J by 0 bases, with 11 bases between them. The CDR3 totals 16 residues. The CDR3 bases are TGTGCCAGCAGCTTAACCCCCACCACCTCCTACAATGAGCAGTTCTTC. Translating it yields CASSLTPTTSYNEQFF.

This clonotype was detected many times. V and J are TRBV29-1 and TRBJ1-3; 8 bases fit TRBD1. The ends lost 4 bases at V and 4 bases at J; junction bases unmatched: 6. This CDR3 spans 14 amino acids. Germline loops: CDR1 SQVTM, CDR2 ANQGSEA. The chain's CDR3 is CSVGDRLSGNTIYF. The CDR3 nucleotides read TGCAGCGTTGGGGACAGGCTATCGGGAAACACCATATATTTT.

The sample holds many counts of this clonotype. The CDR3 spells CASSLDGGPTDTQYF. CDR3 DNA: TGTGCCAGCAGCCTAGATGGAGGGCCCACAGATACGCAGTATTTT. The chain recombines TRBV7-9 with TRBJ2-3, with D tentatively TRBD2 (6 bases). This CDR3 region has 15 residues. The germline V gene has CDR1 SEHNR and CDR2 FQNEAQ (reference sequence). Trimming took off 5 bases at V and 2 bases at J, with 14 bases between the two ends.

The chain recombines TRBV6-5 with TRBJ2-6, with D maybe TRBD2 (6 bases). The CDR3 spans 16 residues. Germline values: CDR1 MNHEY, CDR2 SVGAGI. Between the trimmed V and J ends, which lost 5 bases and 2 bases, there was a span of 13 bases. CDR3 amino acids: CASSKPWGAGANVLTF. CDR3 DNA sequence: TGTGCCAGCAGTAAGCCTTGGGGGGCTGGGGCCAACGTCCTGACTTTC.

This clonotype was observed a few times. The chain carries TRBV7-9 and TRBJ2-7; 8 bases map to TRBD2. Per the germline V gene, CDR1 is SEHNR and CDR2 is FQNEAQ (reference sequence). Germline trimming cut 4 bases from V and 2 bases from J; bases unmatched to any gene: 1. The CDR3 length is 13 residues. CDR3 residues: CASSSGGPYEQYF. The CDR3 DNA is TGTGCCAGCAGCTCGGGGGGGCCCTACGAGCAGTACTTC.

This chain joins TRBV20-1 and TRBJ2-3; 9 bases fit TRBD2. The V and J ends lost 2 bases and 6 bases, in that order; junction bases with no gene match: 9. The germline CDR1 and CDR2 sequences are DFQATT and SNEGSKA (reference sequence). This CDR3 contains 15 residues. The CDR3 loop reads CSARSDSGGGDTQYF. The CDR3 coding sequence is TGCAGTGCTAGATCGGATAGCGGGGGCGGTGATACGCAGTATTTT.

This clonotype was seen ten or more times. The rearrangement joins TRBV7-2 to TRBJ2-1; 7 bases line up with TRBD1. J lost 6 bases, V lost 1 base, and 3 bases had no gene match. This CDR3 is 14 amino acids long. The germline V gene has CDR1 SGHTA and CDR2 FQGNSA. The CDR3 DNA reads as TGTGCCAGCAGCTTAGGACAGGGTCGCAATGAGCAGTTCTTC. This encodes CASSLGQGRNEQFF.

V gene TRBV7-8 combines with J gene TRBJ2-1, with D perhaps matching TRBD1 (6 bases). Germline V gene sequence: CDR1 SGHVS, CDR2 FQNEAQ. V gave up 8 bases and J gave up 9 bases, with 17 bases separating them. This CDR3 has 13 residues. The CDR3 reads CASGLGGLGEQFF. The CDR3 coding sequence is TGTGCCAGCGGGCTTGGGGGCCTAGGTGAGCAGTTCTTC. Variable domain in full (rest from reference TRBV7-8 and TRBJ2-1): GAGVSQSPRYKVAKRGQDVALRCDPISGHVSLFWYQQALGQGPEFLTYFQNEAQLDKSGLPSDRFFAERPEGSVSTLKIQRTQQEDSAVYLCASGLGGLGEQFFGPGTRLTVL.

There are many counts of this clonotype. The chain recombines TRBV10-3 with TRBJ1-6, with D possibly being TRBD1 (5 bases). The CDR3 sequence is 16 residues long. V was clipped by 0 bases and J by 6 bases, with 12 bases between them. Germline-derived CDR1 and CDR2 are ENHRY and SYGVKD. CDR3 protein: CAISESGPGPNSPLHF. The DNA for the CDR3 is TGTGCCATCAGTGAGTCTGGCCCAGGGCCTAATTCACCCCTCCACTTT.

A note on this clonotype: This sequence may be a read error, since a much larger clone differs from it by one base. The V gene is TRBV6-4, the J gene TRBJ2-3; D gene unclear. The CDR3 has 12 residues. The germline V gene has CDR1 MRHNA and CDR2 SNTAGT. CDR3 region: CVSSPSGDTQYF. CDR3 nucleotides: TGTGTCAGCTCCCCTTCGGGAGATACGCAGTATTTT.

This clonotype was detected ten times or more. The rearrangement uses TRBV7-6 and TRBJ2-3; the D call may be TRBD1 or TRBD2 (5 bases each). Trimming removed 5 bases at V and 0 bases at J, with 12 bases between. Looked up from germline, CDR1 is SGHVS and CDR2 is FNYEAQ. The CDR3 is 15 residues long. CDR3 nucleotides: TGTGCCAGCAGCACCACGGGGCGAAGCACAGATACGCAGTATTTT. Its translation is CASSTTGRSTDTQYF.